A single T cell receptor (beta chain) is shown here with its context. This specimen comes from a study of T cell changes during pregnancy in multiple sclerosis. Data came from immunoSEQ multiplex PCR; TCRdb stores just in-frame clones and leaves some out. Of around 60,000 clones listed, around 96% are singletons. Germline CDR1 and CDR2: SGHTA and FQGTGA. CDR3 size: 14 residues. Trimming cost V 5 bases and J 4 bases, with 12 bases left between them. This TCR came from a female donor with multiple sclerosis, enrolled in a pregnancy study. The specimen comprised CD8+ T cells from peripheral blood mononuclear cells, sampled after pregnancy. The chain couples TRBV7-3 to TRBJ2-1; possibly TRBD2 for D (5 bases). The CDR3 sequence is CASSPMAGYNEQFF. The CDR3 nucleotides read TGTGCCAGCAGCCCTATGGCGGGTTACAATGAGCAGTTCTTC.